The clone carrying this T cell receptor (beta chain) was recorded once. The CDR3 extends over 11 amino acids. The V end lost 3 bases, the J end lost 4 bases, and 4 bases lay between the germline ends. Original handling: Quantification of nucleated cells was approximated via reference gene primer amplification. Only in-frame clones appear in the TCRdb table, and some are missing; sequencing was by immunoSEQ multiplex PCR. The V and J calls and clone size are taken from that table; D and trimming were inferred from the DNA. The sample has 250,000 to 350,000 clones; 87% are singletons. This entry belongs to a study of blood T cell repertoires in COVID-19. At the level of the study: The United States, Italy and Spain were the sources of the acute and convalescent COVID-19 samples. Sources were T cells, B-cell-depleted T cells, or PBMCs; the material itself was cDNA or gDNA.

The specimen was peripheral blood. The TCR comes from a man in his late teens or twenties with active or convalescent COVID-19. The chain uses TRBV12-3 or TRBV12-4 and TRBJ2-7; D not certain. The CDR3 sequence is CASSFRYEQYF. The CDR3 coding sequence is TGTGCCAGCAGTTTCCGGTACGAGCAGTACTTC.